Each of the 23 T cell receptor beta chains below was sequenced from the same sample in a study of T cells after posttransplantation cyclophosphamide. A marrow graft followed busulfan-fludarabine conditioning, with cyclophosphamide on days +3 and +4. Generated by immunoSEQ multiplex PCR, the TCRdb table keeps only in-frame clones and is missing some. Recorded here are approximately 8,000 clones, none singletons. The sequencing here drew on PBMCs, taken after an allogeneic stem cell transplant with post-transplant cyclophosphamide. The source is a male patient younger than 45 who received an allogeneic stem cell transplant from an unrelated donor, was CMV-positive, and had acute and chronic GVHD. Some T cells may originate from the graft donor.

In its sample, this clone was seen many times. The V gene is TRBV5-5, the J gene TRBJ1-5; TRBD1 might be the D (5 bases). V dropped 3 bases and J dropped 8 bases, with 12 bases sitting between them. Germline-derived CDR1 and CDR2 are SGHKS and YYEKEE (reference sequence). There are 13 residues in the CDR3. The CDR3 DNA reads TGTGCCAGCAGCTCCTGGGGGGGAGAGCCCCAGCATTTT. Protein sequence: CASSSWGGEPQHF.

This clone was detected ten times or more. The rearrangement uses TRBV9 and TRBJ1-1; 9 bases line up with TRBD1. The CDR3 is 15 residues long. Germline loops: CDR1 SGDLS, CDR2 YYNGEE. V trimming: 2 bases; J trimming: 1 base; junction bases outside the gene matches: 3. In nucleotides, the CDR3 is TGTGCCAGCAGCGTCACGGGACAGGGGAACACTGAAGCTTTCTTT. Amino acids: CASSVTGQGNTEAFF.

This clone was counted ten times or more. V and J are TRBV6-5 and TRBJ1-4; no firm D call. Between the trimmed V and J ends, which lost 6 bases and 3 bases, there was a span of 11 bases. There are 14 residues in the CDR3. Germline V gives CDR1 MNHEY, CDR2 SVGAGI. This chain's CDR3 is CASSKAQANEKLFF. CDR3 nucleotides: TGTGCCAGCAGCAAAGCTCAGGCTAATGAAAAACTGTTTTTT.

This clone is labeled as medium-sized. The chain is built from TRBV19 and TRBJ2-3, with D uncertain. Looked up from germline, CDR1 is LNHDA and CDR2 is SQIVND (reference sequence). The V gene lost 3 bases and the J gene lost 2 bases, with 18 bases spanning the gap. The length of the CDR3 is 17 residues. CDR3 nucleotides: TGTGCCAGTAGTATTCTCGACTCGTTCCCGCACACAGATACGCAGTATTTT. Protein product: CASSILDSFPHTDTQYF.

This clone was seen at least ten times. The rearrangement uses TRBV12-3 or TRBV12-4 and TRBJ2-1, with 14 bases fitting TRBD2. The J segment lost 7 bases and the V segment lost 6 bases, leaving 11 bases of the junction unmatched. This CDR3 is built from 17 residues. The CDR3 nucleotides are TGTGCCAGCAGCCTCGGGACTAGCGGGAGCGTAGGGAATGAGCAGTTCTTC. It encodes CASSLGTSGSVGNEQFF.

The table lists this clone with many counts. The chain links TRBV7-6 to TRBJ2-7, with D perhaps given as TRBD1 or TRBD2 (6 bases each). This CDR3 spans 15 amino acids. V lost 1 base and J 11 bases, leaving 21 bases between the germline ends. Looked up from germline, CDR1 is SGHVS and CDR2 is FNYEAQ. The DNA of the CDR3 is TGTGCCAGCAGCTTAGAGGGCAGGGGAGGCGAGAAGGAGTACTTC. Its translation: CASSLEGRGGEKEYF. The entire variable domain, with the rest obtained from reference TRBV7-6 and TRBJ2-7, is as follows: GAGVSQSPRYKVTKRGQDVALRCDPISGHVSLYWYRQALGQGPEFLTYFNYEAQQDKSGLPNDRFSAERPEGSISTLTIQRTEQRDSAMYRCASSLEGRGGEKEYFGPGTRLTVT.

This clone occurred many times. The chain's CDR3 is CASSLEGRLTTDTQYF. The CDR3 bases are TGCGCCAGCAGCTTGGAGGGCAGGTTAACCACAGATACGCAGTATTTT. V and J are TRBV5-1 and TRBJ2-3; D gene uncertain. CDR1 is SGHRS, CDR2 YFSETQ, per germline. Trimming removed 0 bases at V and 2 bases at J, with 13 bases between. This CDR3 region has 16 residues.

This clone was seen many times. This chain uses TRBV30 with TRBJ2-1, with D perhaps matching TRBD2 (5 bases). The V gene lost 1 base and the J gene lost 5 bases, with 15 bases spanning the gap. CDR3 length equals 15 residues. Germline V gives CDR1 GTSNPN, CDR2 SVGIG (reference sequence). CDR3 loop: CAWSGDYRHNNEQFF. For the CDR3, the DNA is TGTGCCTGGAGTGGCGACTATCGCCACAACAATGAGCAGTTCTTC.

The V and J genes are TRBV12-3 or TRBV12-4 and TRBJ2-3, with D maybe TRBD1 (6 bases). Trimming took off 5 bases at V and 1 base at J, with 13 bases between the two ends. The CDR3 loop spans 15 amino acids. CDR3 sequence (DNA): TGTGCCAGCAGTCCACAGGGCGTGGGCACAGATACGCAGTATTTT. This sequence encodes CASSPQGVGTDTQYF.

This clone occurred many times. V is TRBV4-2 and J is TRBJ2-1, with 10 bases matching TRBD2. The CDR3 has 18 residues. With V trimmed by 0 bases and J by 0 bases, 5 bases remained unmatched. CDR1 and CDR2 from the germline V gene are LGHNA and YNFKEQ. CDR3 sequence: CASSQETSGFSSYNEQFF. The CDR3 nucleotides read TGTGCCAGCAGCCAAGAGACTAGCGGGTTCAGCTCCTACAATGAGCAGTTCTTC.

This clone was detected a few times. The chain combines TRBV19 with TRBJ2-3; 11 nucleotides align to TRBD1. Germline CDR1 reads LNHDA; CDR2 reads SQIVND (reference sequence). The V segment lost 7 bases and the J segment 2 bases; nucleotides outside the gene matches: 8. The CDR3 has 16 residues. Here the CDR3 reads CASNKVGQGATDTQYF. As DNA, the CDR3 is TGTGCCAGTAACAAGGTCGGACAGGGGGCCACAGATACGCAGTATTTT.

This clone was seen a few times. The chain has TRBV24-1 and TRBJ2-5; TRBD2 matches at 10 bases. This CDR3 comprises 16 residues. Trimming removed 4 bases from V and 2 bases from J; junction bases left unmatched: 6. Germline V lookup: CDR1 KGHDR, CDR2 SFDVKD. Written as DNA, the CDR3 is TGTGCCACCAGTGACCGTAGCGGGAGGCCTCAAGAGACCCAGTACTTC. As protein: CATSDRSGRPQETQYF.

This clone showed up just a few times. The chain joins TRBV5-1 to TRBJ2-1; 13 nucleotides line up with TRBD2. CDR1 and CDR2 from the germline V gene are SGHRS and YFSETQ. CDR3 size: 16 residues. V was clipped by 0 bases and J by 10 bases; unmatched bases: 7. The CDR3 DNA reads as TGCGCCAGCAGCTTGGCTACTAGCGGGGGGGCGTGGGAGCAGTTCTTC. This sequence encodes CASSLATSGGAWEQFF.

This clone was detected ten times or more. The chain uses TRBV18 and TRBJ2-1; 13 nucleotides agree with TRBD2. CDR3 size: 17 residues. Germline V CDR1 and CDR2: KGHSH, LQKENI. Trimming took 0 bases from V and 15 from J; bases not matched to a gene: 14. Here the CDR3 reads CASSPPRITSGRAVPFF. The CDR3 DNA reads TGTGCCAGCTCACCACCGCGGATAACTAGCGGGAGGGCCGTCCCGTTCTTC.

This clone has at least ten counts. The chain links TRBV5-1 to TRBJ1-4; 10 bases match TRBD1. This CDR3 contains 15 residues. Germline CDR1 and CDR2: SGHRS and YFSETQ. Trimming at V came to 0 bases and at J to 7 bases, leaving 3 bases not matched to a gene. The CDR3 DNA follows: TGCGCCAGCAGCTTGGCCGGGACAGGGGCTGAAAAACTGTTTTTT. Translated: CASSLAGTGAEKLFF.

Relative to its sample, this clone is medium-sized. The chain links TRBV15 to TRBJ1-4, with 11 positions matching TRBD1. CDR1 and CDR2 from the germline V gene are LNHNV and YYDKDF (reference sequence). V lost 4 bases and J lost 0; bases outside the gene matches: 1. This CDR3 has 16 residues. The DNA for the CDR3 is TGTGCCACCAGCATGGGACAGGGGGCAACTAATGAAAAACTGTTTTTT. Amino acids: CATSMGQGATNEKLFF.

This clone was seen at least ten times. The chain employs TRBV5-6 and TRBJ2-1, with 8 bases aligning to TRBD1. Germline-derived CDR1 and CDR2 are SGHDT and YYEEEE. J was trimmed by 3 bases and V by 0 bases; bases with no gene match: 2. The CDR3 is made up of 15 amino acids. The CDR3, as DNA: TGTGCCAGCAGCTTGGCAGGGGGCAACTACAATGAGCAGTTCTTC. Amino acids: CASSLAGGNYNEQFF.

This clone was counted many times. This sequence joins TRBV10-3 and TRBJ2-2, with no clear D. V lost 2 bases to trimming and J lost 6 bases, with 10 bases between them. The germline CDR1 and CDR2 sequences are ENHRY and SYGVKD. The CDR3 length is 14 residues. The CDR3 region is CAISERSTPGELFF. The CDR3 nucleotides are TGTGCCATCAGTGAGAGGTCAACCCCCGGGGAGCTGTTTTTT.

This clone was found many times. The chain joins TRBV19 to TRBJ2-3; 11 nucleotides line up with TRBD1. Germline assignment: CDR1 LNHDA and CDR2 SQIVND (reference sequence). The CDR3 runs 17 residues. V was clipped by 5 bases and J by 5 bases; unmatched bases: 12. CDR3 coding DNA: TGTGCCAGTAGTCCTCCCCGGACAGGGGGCTGGGGAGATACGCAGTATTTT. Protein: CASSPPRTGGWGDTQYF.

This clone was detected ten times or more. The genes are TRBV25-1 and TRBJ2-2; D possibly corresponds to TRBD1 (6 bases). Germline assignment: CDR1 MGHDK and CDR2 SYGVNS. This CDR3 has 15 amino acids. The V end lost 1 base, the J end lost 6 bases, and 12 bases lay between the germline ends. CDR3 amino acids: CASSESGTQAGELFF. The CDR3 nucleotides are TGTGCCAGCAGTGAATCAGGGACACAGGCCGGGGAGCTGTTTTTT.

This clone was counted many times. The V gene is TRBV4-3, the J gene TRBJ2-7; no clear D gene. This CDR3 region has 13 residues. The germline V gene has CDR1 LGHNA and CDR2 YSLEER. Trimming pared 1 base from V and 1 base from J, leaving 5 bases between. This CDR3 reads CASSQGRSYEQYF. CDR3 nucleotides: TGCGCCAGCAGCCAAGGGCGGTCCTACGAGCAGTACTTC.

There are many counts of this clone. The chain combines TRBV7-2 with TRBJ2-7; D gene uncertain. Trimming shortened V by 4 bases and J by 0 bases, and 13 bases separated the two germline ends. Per germline, CDR1 SGHTA and CDR2 FQGNSA. The CDR3 runs 15 residues. The CDR3 nucleotides read TGTGCCAGCAGCTCCTTTAGTGAGAGCTCCTACGAGCAGTACTTC. It yields the protein CASSSFSESSYEQYF. Looking up the rest from reference TRBV7-2 and TRBJ2-7 gives the full variable domain: GAGVSQSPSNKVTEKGKDVELRCDPISGHTALYWYRQSLGQGLEFLIYFQGNSAPDKSGLPSDRFSAERTGGSVSTLTIQRTQQEDSAVYLCASSSFSESSYEQYFGPGTRLTVT.

This clone has a count of ten or more. The rearrangement links TRBV24-1 to TRBJ2-2; 11 bases agree with TRBD1. V lost 12 bases and J lost 7; bases outside the gene matches: 6. CDR1 and CDR2 (germline): KGHDR, SFDVKD. This CDR3 comprises 13 residues. In DNA, the CDR3 is TGTGCCGCAAGGACAGGGGGCGGCGGGGAGCTGTTTTTT. Translation gives CAARTGGGGELFF.